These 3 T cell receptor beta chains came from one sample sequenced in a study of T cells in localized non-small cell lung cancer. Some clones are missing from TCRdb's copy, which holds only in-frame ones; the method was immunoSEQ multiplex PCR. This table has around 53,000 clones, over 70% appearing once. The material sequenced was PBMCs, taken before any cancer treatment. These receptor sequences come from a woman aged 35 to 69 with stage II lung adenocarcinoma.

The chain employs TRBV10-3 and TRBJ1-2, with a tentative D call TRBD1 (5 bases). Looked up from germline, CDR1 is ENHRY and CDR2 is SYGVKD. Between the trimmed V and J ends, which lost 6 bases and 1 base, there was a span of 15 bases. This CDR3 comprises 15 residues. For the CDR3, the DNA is TGTGCCATCAGGAAAGAACAGGTGAATAACTATGGCTACACCTTC. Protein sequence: CAIRKEQVNNYGYTF.

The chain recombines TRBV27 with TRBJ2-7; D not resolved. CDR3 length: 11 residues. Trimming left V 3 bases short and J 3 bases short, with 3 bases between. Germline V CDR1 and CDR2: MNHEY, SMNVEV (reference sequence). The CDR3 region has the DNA TGTGCCAGCAGTTTCCTCTACGAGCAGTACTTC. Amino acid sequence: CASSFLYEQYF.

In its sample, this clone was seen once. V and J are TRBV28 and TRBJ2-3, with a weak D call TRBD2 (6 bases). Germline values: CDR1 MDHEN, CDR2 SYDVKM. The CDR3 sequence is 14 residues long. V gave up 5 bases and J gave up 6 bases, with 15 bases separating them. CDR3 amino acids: CASSGGVFGDTQYF. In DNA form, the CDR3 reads TGTGCCAGCAGTGGCGGGGTATTTGGGGATACGCAGTATTTT.